This T cell receptor (beta chain) was sequenced for a study of cytomegalovirus exposure and HLA in healthy donors. About the research overall: The platform used for the approximately 130 validation repertoires matched that of the roughly 700 first-cohort repertoires, a later analysis reported.

Broader study findings: It was confirmed in vitro that a few of the CMV-associated chains were specific for CMV antigens. Both high specificity and high sensitivity reportedly marked the classifier's diagnosis of cytomegalovirus status.

As regards this clone: Its antigen remains unknown.

Libraries were prepared by immunoSEQ multiplex PCR; TCRdb keeps only in-frame clonotypes and omits some of them. The data contain approximately 220,000 clones, about 90% of them singletons. The study drew the donors from its 120-subject validation cohort, separate from the 666-subject first cohort. The source material was PBMCs. This clonotype was sampled from a woman in her late teens or twenties in good health and CMV-seronegative.

CDR3 bases: TGTGCCATCAGTGAGAGGGGGGGTGATGAAAAACTGTTTTTT. This gives the protein CAISERGGDEKLFF. The chain uses TRBV10-3 and TRBJ1-4, with D possibly being TRBD1 (6 bases). The CDR3 consists of 14 residues. Trimming stripped 2 bases from V and 6 bases from J, with 10 bases between. From germline, CDR1 is ENHRY and CDR2 SYGVKD.